These 9 T cell receptor beta chains were sequenced from one sample in a study of shared clonotypes between healthy human individuals (TCRdb year 2020). CD8 naive samples were obtained by positive selection for CCR7 among CD45RO-negative cells, yielding a CD45RA+CCR7+ population from which TemRA cells were excluded. The method was the immunoSEQ multiplex PCR assay. The table was pulled from immuneACCESS by TCRdb, which kept in-frame rearrangements only. Such tables lose some clones; where checked, under half of the loss comes from unresolved V genes, and the rest has no known cause. This sample gives around 1,900,000 clones in total; just over 90% of them show up just once. Together, the top ten hold over 1.5% of the sample. Material: naive CD8+ T cells from PBMCs. This specimen's cell subset or site label, per the study, means: CD45RA+CCR7+. Every receptor here comes from a man between 18 and 29 years old in good health. Some clones in this sample may be carry-over from other donors' samples.

About this clone itself: This same CDR3 is encoded by further DNA sequences in the sample. V gene TRBV28 combines with J gene TRBJ2-1; D call uncertain. The CDR3 covers 12 residues. CDR1 MDHEN and CDR2 SYDVKM come from the germline V gene. Trimming removed 2 bases from V and 4 bases from J, with 3 bases in between. The CDR3, as DNA: TGTGCCAGCAGTTTAATGTACAATGAGCAGTTCTTC. It yields the protein CASSLMYNEQFF.

The V gene is TRBV9, the J gene TRBJ2-1; no definite D call. This CDR3 contains 15 residues. Germline lookup yields CDR1 SGDLS and CDR2 YYNGEE. The V gene lost 0 bases and the J gene lost 4 bases, with 11 bases spanning the gap. The DNA for the CDR3 is TGTGCCAGCAGCGTAGATCGAGACGGGTACAATGAGCAGTTCTTC. Amino acids: CASSVDRDGYNEQFF.

The chain joins TRBV5-6 to TRBJ1-4, with D perhaps matching TRBD1 (5 bases). The CDR3 loop spans 12 amino acids. V shed 2 bases and J shed 6 bases, with 5 bases lying between them. Germline V gene data show CDR1 as SGHDT and CDR2 as YYEEEE. For the CDR3, the DNA is TGTGCCAGCAGCTTAGGGGATGAAAAACTGTTTTTT. Protein sequence: CASSLGDEKLFF.

The chain is built from TRBV5-6 and TRBJ2-5; 11 bases align to TRBD2. J gave up 3 bases and V 4 bases, and 8 bases lay outside the gene matches. Germline V gene sequence: CDR1 SGHDT, CDR2 YYEEEE. The CDR3 has 16 residues. In nucleotides, the CDR3 is TGTGCCAGCAGCCCCGGTGGTAGCGGGAGGGAAGAGACCCAGTACTTC. Its protein is CASSPGGSGREETQYF.

The DNA for the CDR3 is TGTGCCAGCAGTCCAGGGACAGGGATCGGGGGGTGGTACGAGCAGTACTTC. Protein product: CASSPGTGIGGWYEQYF. This rearrangement joins TRBV27 to TRBJ2-7; 9 bases match TRBD1. The V gene end was trimmed by 5 bases and the J gene end by 4 bases; junction bases not matched to a gene: 15. Germline CDR1 MNHEY, CDR2 SMNVEV (reference sequence). CDR3 length: 17 amino acids.

The chain joins TRBV18 to TRBJ2-5; D ambiguous. The CDR3 consists of 13 residues. Germline V CDR1 and CDR2: KGHSH, LQKENI. V lost 2 bases and J lost 3, with 7 bases in between. DNA of the CDR3: TGTGCCAGCTCACCATATGGTAAAGAGACCCAGTACTTC. Its protein is CASSPYGKETQYF.

This chain links TRBV4-2 with TRBJ1-1; D unclear. Germline CDR1 and CDR2: LGHNA and YNFKEQ. CDR3 size: 15 residues. Trimming shortened V by 1 base and J by 4 bases, and 13 bases separated the two germline ends. The CDR3 bases are TGTGCCAGCAGCCAAGTGCGTTTGACGGGCACTGAAGCTTTCTTT. Translation gives CASSQVRLTGTEAFF.

The V gene is TRBV6-5, the J gene TRBJ2-5; D possibly corresponds to TRBD1 (5 bases). Germline V lookup: CDR1 MNHEY, CDR2 SVGAGI. Trimming took 0 bases from V and 5 from J, leaving 13 bases between them. The CDR3 length is 15 residues. CDR3 sequence reads: CASSYSQGAEETQYF. In DNA, the CDR3 is TGTGCCAGCAGTTACTCGCAGGGTGCGGAGGAGACCCAGTACTTC.

Only one count was recorded for this clone. The gene calls are TRBV5-1 and TRBJ1-4, with 7 bases identical to TRBD1. The CDR3 contains 15 residues. V shed 7 bases, J shed 5 bases, and the junction held 11 bases outside the gene matches. Germline assignment: CDR1 SGHRS and CDR2 YFSETQ. The CDR3 protein is CASGPAGGRNEKLFF. DNA for the CDR3: TGCGCCAGCGGACCCGCAGGGGGGCGGAATGAAAAACTGTTTTTT. The variable domain in full, completed from reference TRBV5-1 and TRBJ1-4, reads KAGVTQTPRYLIKTRGQQVTLSCSPISGHRSVSWYQQTPGQGLQFLFEYFSETQRNKGNFPGRFSGRQFSNSRSEMNVSTLELGDSALYLCASGPAGGRNEKLFFGSGTQLSVL.